This passage covers 20 T cell receptor beta chains from one sample sequenced in a study of neurological immune-mediated disorders. TCRdb re-derived calls from the 5' RACE reads in MiXCR, one entry per CDR3 protein. The data hold about 66,000 distinct CDR3 sequences, with less than 5.5% observed a single time. The sequencing input was PBMCs. The receptors stem from a man younger than 40 with multiple sclerosis.

This clonotype occurred a few times. The chain carries TRBV5-1 and TRBJ2-1, with TRBD2 matching 8 bases. The CDR3 spans 14 residues. The V gene end was trimmed by 5 bases and the J gene end by 2 bases; junction bases not matched to a gene: 3. Germline V gene data show CDR1 as SGHRS and CDR2 as YFSETQ. CDR3 nucleotide sequence: TGCGCCAGCAGGCCGGGGGGGGCCTACAATGAGCAGTTCTTC. Protein sequence: CASRPGGAYNEQFF. The whole variable domain, remainder taken from reference TRBV5-1 and TRBJ2-1, is KAGVTQTPRYLIKTRGQQVTLSCSPISGHRSVSWYQQTPGQGLQFLFEYFSETQRNKGNFPGRFSGRQFSNSRSEMNVSTLELGDSALYLCASRPGGAYNEQFFGPGTRLTVL.

This clonotype was recorded many times. V usage is TRBV20-1 and J usage is TRBJ1-1; TRBD1 is a possible D gene (5 bases). Germline loops: CDR1 DFQATT, CDR2 SNEGSKA (reference sequence). Trimming left V 6 bases short and J 3 bases short, with 8 bases between. The CDR3 runs 11 residues. The CDR3 DNA is TGCAGTGCCAGGGATCACACTGAAGCTTTCTTT. Translated, it gives CSARDHTEAFF.

This clonotype came up many times. This chain joins TRBV5-8 and TRBJ1-1, with a tentative D call TRBD1 (5 bases). Germline V gene sequence: CDR1 SGHTS, CDR2 YDEGEE. There are 16 residues in the CDR3. Deletions cut 0 bases from V and 1 base from J, with 13 bases between. CDR3 coding DNA: TGTGCCAGCAGCTTGGCCGGGGCAGGATCGAACACTGAAGCTTTCTTT. Encoded protein: CASSLAGAGSNTEAFF. Full variable domain (outside the CDR3, taken from reference TRBV5-8 and TRBJ1-1): EAGVTQSPTHLIKTRGQQATLRCSPISGHTSVYWYQQALGLGLQFLLWYDEGEERNRGNFPPRFSGRQFPNYSSELNVNALELEDSALYLCASSLAGAGSNTEAFFGQGTRLTVV.

The sample holds many counts of this clonotype. The chain is built from TRBV24-1 and TRBJ1-5; 8 bases fit TRBD1. Losses at the gene ends were 4 bases for V and 6 bases for J; bases not matched to a gene: 10. CDR1 is KGHDR and CDR2 is SFDVKD in the germline V gene. The CDR3 sequence is 16 residues long. The CDR3 DNA reads TGTGCCACCAGTGACGGCGGACAGGGAGCGGCTCAGCCCCAGCATTTT. It codes for CATSDGGQGAAQPQHF.

This clonotype occurred a few times. An end of the junction differs from the germline gene, which may be a read error. This chain joins TRBV15 and TRBJ1-6, with D maybe TRBD1 (5 bases). Looked up from germline, CDR1 is LNHNV and CDR2 is YYDKDF (reference sequence). This CDR3 comprises 13 residues. The CDR3 DNA sequence: TGTGCCACCCGGGGCTTTGGGAATTCACCCCTCAACTTT. Translation: CATRGFGNSPLNF. Complete variable domain (other parts from reference TRBV15 and TRBJ1-6): DAMVIQNPRYQVTQFGKPVTLSCSQTLNHNVMYWYQQKSSQAPKLLFHYYDKDFNNEADTPDNFQSRRPNTSFCFLDIRSPGLGDTAMYLCATRGFGNSPLNFGNGTRLTVT.

About this clonotype: This clone may be a read error of a much larger clone one base away. The genes are TRBV10-3 and TRBJ2-7; D possibly corresponds to TRBD1 (5 bases). Germline CDR1 and CDR2: ENHRY and SYGVKD. The CDR3 contains 12 residues. With 3 bases removed from V and 4 bases from J, the gap between germline ends came to 7 bases. The CDR3 here is CAISETGYEQYF. In DNA, the CDR3 is TGTGCCATCAGTGAAACAGGATACGAGCAGTACTTC.

This clonotype came up many times. V is TRBV12-3 or TRBV12-4 and J is TRBJ1-6, with D perhaps matching TRBD1 (5 bases). The CDR3 runs 13 residues. Trimming left V 8 bases short and J 6 bases short, with 11 bases between. This CDR3 reads CASGLDSNSPLHF. The CDR3 bases are TGTGCCAGCGGCCTAGACAGTAATTCACCCCTCCACTTT.

The sample holds many counts of this clonotype. The V and J genes are TRBV20-1 and TRBJ1-1; possibly TRBD1 for D (6 bases). Trimming cost V 5 bases and J 4 bases, with 17 bases left between them. The CDR3 sequence is 14 residues long. Germline V gene data show CDR1 as DFQATT and CDR2 as SNEGSKA (reference sequence). In nucleotides, the CDR3 is TGCAGTGCTGGCAGAATTTCAGGGGCCACTGAAGCTTTCTTT. Translation: CSAGRISGATEAFF.

Comments on this clonotype: An end of the junction does not agree with germline; a read error may underlie this. V usage is TRBV7-2 and J usage is TRBJ1-5; 7 nucleotides agree with TRBD1. The length of the CDR3 is 16 residues. CDR1 SGHTA and CDR2 FQGNSA come from the germline V gene. CDR3 loop: CASSPFGGGDGQPQNF. CDR3 bases: TGTGCCAGCAGCCCTTTCGGAGGGGGCGACGGTCAGCCCCAGAATTTT.

This clonotype was recorded many times. The rearrangement uses TRBV7-9 and TRBJ1-4; D is undetermined. Trimming pared 3 bases from V and 4 bases from J, leaving 9 bases between. This CDR3 contains 14 residues. Germline CDR1 is SEHNR and CDR2 is FQNEAQ (reference sequence). The CDR3 is CASSFGRSNEKLFF. DNA of the CDR3: TGTGCCAGCAGCTTCGGCAGGAGTAATGAAAAACTGTTTTTT. Full variable domain (remainder filled in from reference TRBV7-9 and TRBJ1-4): DTGVSQNPRHKITKRGQNVTFRCDPISEHNRLYWYRQTLGQGPEFLTYFQNEAQLEKSRLLSDRFSAERPKGSFSTLEIQRTEQGDSAMYLCASSFGRSNEKLFFGSGTQLSVL.

V and J are TRBV12-5 and TRBJ2-6; 7 bases map to TRBD1. The CDR3 runs 19 residues. Germline CDR1 and CDR2: LGHNT and FRNRAP. J gave up 0 bases and V 4 bases, and 12 bases lay outside the gene matches. The CDR3 DNA follows: TGTGCTAGTGGTTCCCCGACAGGGCCTTCCGACTCTGGGGCCAACGTCCTGACTTTC. Encoded protein: CASGSPTGPSDSGANVLTF.

The genes are TRBV7-9 and TRBJ1-1; D is unclear. With 4 bases removed from V and 1 base from J, the gap between germline ends came to 13 bases. This CDR3 contains 15 residues. Germline V gene lookup returns CDR1 SEHNR and CDR2 FQNEAQ (reference sequence). CDR3 protein: CASSSRSGRNTEAFF. DNA of the CDR3: TGTGCCAGCAGCTCCCGGAGTGGAAGGAACACTGAAGCTTTCTTT.

This clonotype was counted ten times or more. The chain is built from TRBV5-6 and TRBJ1-6; possibly TRBD1 for D (5 bases). CDR3 length equals 14 residues. Looked up from germline, CDR1 is SGHDT and CDR2 is YYEEEE. V lost 2 bases and J lost 7, with 10 bases in between. The CDR3 loop is CASSFGEGNSPLHF. CDR3 sequence (DNA): TGTGCCAGCAGCTTCGGGGAGGGGAATTCACCCCTCCACTTT.

V and J are TRBV20-1 and TRBJ1-3; D is possibly TRBD1 (5 bases). CDR1 is DFQATT, CDR2 SNEGSKA, per germline (reference sequence). This CDR3 has 15 amino acids. Trimming pared 3 bases from V and 0 bases from J, leaving 12 bases between. CDR3 DNA: TGCAGTGCTAGTAGGGGCCCCTTCTCTGGAAACACCATATATTTT. Translating it yields CSASRGPFSGNTIYF.

The chain recombines TRBV12-3 or TRBV12-4 with TRBJ1-1, with no clear D. V was pared by 6 bases and J by 6 bases, with 23 bases between. The CDR3 is 16 amino acids. The CDR3 nucleotides read TGTGCCAGCAGAGGCGTGCTGGGTCGGCGGAGCGCTGAAGCTTTCTTT. This codes for CASRGVLGRRSAEAFF.

The table lists this clonotype with many counts. The gene calls are TRBV9 and TRBJ2-3; 9 bases fit TRBD1. The length of the CDR3 is 16 residues. V lost 3 bases and J lost 1; bases outside the gene matches: 6. Germline V gene lookup returns CDR1 SGDLS and CDR2 YYNGEE. The CDR3 DNA reads as TGTGCCAGCAGCGCGGGACAGGGCGAAGGCACAGATACGCAGTATTTT. Its translation: CASSAGQGEGTDTQYF.

A word on this clonotype: Germline and junction disagree at one end, which may indicate a read error. The J gene is TRBJ1-5, the V gene TRBV5-3, with TRBD1 as a possible D gene (6 bases). TRBV5-3 is assigned to the ORF class and has an uncertain function. The CDR3 is 18 amino acids. CDR3 nucleotide sequence: TGTGCCAGAAGCCCAAAATCTGGACAGTGCAATAGCAATCAGCCCCAGAATTTT. It is translated as CARSPKSGQCNSNQPQNF.

This clonotype was seen ten or more times. The chain uses TRBV5-1 and TRBJ1-5; the match to TRBD1 covers 8 bases. The CDR3 extends over 15 amino acids. Germline V lookup: CDR1 SGHRS, CDR2 YFSETQ. The trim removed 2 bases at V and 1 base at J, leaving 2 bases unmatched. The CDR3 DNA follows: TGCGCCAGCAGCTTAGACAGGGGAAGCAATCAGCCCCAGCATTTT. Translated, it gives CASSLDRGSNQPQHF.

For this clonotype: A read error is possible here, since a much larger clone lies one base away. V is TRBV2 and J is TRBJ1-4; D remains ambiguous. This CDR3 has 12 amino acids. The V gene lost 7 bases and the J gene lost 7 bases, with 10 bases spanning the gap. Germline CDR1 is SNHLY and CDR2 is FYNNEI. The CDR3 DNA follows: TGTGCCAGCACCACCGGTGGTGAAAAACTGTTTTTT. Protein: CASTTGGEKLFF. The full variable domain, in which reference TRBV2 and TRBJ1-4 provide the parts outside the CDR3, is EPEVTQTPSHQVTQMGQEVILRCVPISNHLYFYWYRQILGQKVEFLVSFYNNEISEKSEIFDDQFSVERPDGSNFTLKIRSTKLEDSAMYFCASTTGGEKLFFGSGTQLSVL.

There are a few counts of this clonotype. The genes are TRBV20-1 and TRBJ1-1; a possible D gene is TRBD1 (5 bases). CDR3 length: 15 residues. The germline CDR1 and CDR2 sequences are DFQATT and SNEGSKA (reference sequence). The ends were cut back, 1 base at V and 1 base at J, with 13 bases in the middle. The CDR3 sequence: CSARGQGNWNTEAFF. In DNA form, the CDR3 reads TGCAGTGCTAGAGGGCAGGGTAATTGGAACACTGAAGCTTTCTTT.